Each of the 5 T cell receptor beta chains below was sequenced from the same sample in a study of blood T cell repertoires in COVID-19. This table comes from immunoSEQ multiplex PCR, and its TCRdb copy is limited to in-frame clones, with some not included. Seen here are tens of thousands of clones, around 90% observed once, and the top ten hold approximately 2.5%. Source material: peripheral blood. The receptor set was obtained from a human donor in a cohort sampled during active COVID-19.

This chain connects TRBV3-1 (or the pseudogene TRBV3-2) to TRBJ2-1; no firm D call. CDR1 is LGHDT and CDR2 is YNNKEL in the germline V gene (reference sequence). The CDR3 spans 19 residues. Trimming stripped 0 bases from V and 2 bases from J, with 20 bases between. CDR3 sequence: CASSQDDQNREGTYNEQFF. DNA for the CDR3: TGTGCCAGCAGCCAAGACGATCAGAACAGAGAAGGCACCTACAATGAGCAGTTCTTC.

The chain employs TRBV27 and TRBJ2-7; weak D call: TRBD2 (6 bases). CDR3 length equals 15 residues. Germline V gives CDR1 MNHEY, CDR2 SMNVEV (reference sequence). V was shortened by 2 bases and J by 0 bases, with 11 bases between the two germline ends. The chain's CDR3 is CASSLRRVRSYEQYF. CDR3 bases: TGTGCCAGCAGTTTAAGGAGGGTCCGCTCCTACGAGCAGTACTTC.

V gene TRBV5-1 combines with J gene TRBJ1-2; 8 nucleotides align to TRBD1. Losses at the gene ends were 4 bases for V and 1 base for J; bases not matched to a gene: 6. There are 15 residues in the CDR3. CDR1 SGHRS and CDR2 YFSETQ come from the germline V gene. CDR3 region: CASSTDRGYNYGYTF. CDR3 bases: TGCGCCAGCAGCACCGACAGGGGATATAACTATGGCTACACCTTC.

This clone was seen only once. The gene calls are TRBV11-2 and TRBJ1-1; 7 positions agree with TRBD1. V shed 1 base and J 5 bases; nucleotides not matched to a gene: 7. The CDR3 has 15 amino acids. Germline V gene sequence: CDR1 SGHAT, CDR2 FQNNGV. The CDR3 protein is CASSLAGQVITEAFF. The CDR3 nucleotides are TGTGCCAGCAGCTTAGCCGGACAGGTGATAACTGAAGCTTTCTTT.

The chain joins TRBV14 to TRBJ1-2; 7 bases map to TRBD1. Germline V lookup: CDR1 SGHDN, CDR2 FVKESK. This CDR3 comprises 13 residues. The J segment lost 14 bases and the V segment lost 1 base, leaving 10 bases of the junction unmatched. The CDR3 DNA reads TGTGCCAGCAGCCAAGCAAAACAGGGGAAAGTTACCTTC. This encodes CASSQAKQGKVTF.